What follows are 20 T cell receptor beta chains derived from one specimen sequenced in a study of blood T cells in healthy people across ages. A sample-barcoded 5' primer and a J-beta primer mix were used in a second PCR of about 7 to 11 cycles. One entry per CDR3 protein, called by TCRdb with MiXCR from the 5' RACE reads. Among around 710,000 distinct CDR3 sequences listed, approximately 43% were seen once. The sequenced material came from blood. The receptors come from a woman aged 60-75 years in good health.

This clonotype was seen just once. The chain combines TRBV2 with TRBJ2-5; D is unclear. V was trimmed by 4 bases and J by 11 bases, leaving 11 bases between them. The CDR3 consists of 11 residues. The V gene's germline CDR1 is SNHLY and CDR2 FYNNEI. CDR3 sequence: CASSAWNEQYF. The CDR3 DNA sequence: TGTGCCAGCAGTGCTTGGAATGAGCAGTACTTC.

This sequence joins TRBV6-5 and TRBJ2-3; D might be TRBD2 (5 bases). The CDR3 length is 16 residues. CDR1 is MNHEY and CDR2 is SVGAGI in the germline V gene. Trimming removed 0 bases at V and 6 bases at J, with 16 bases between. The CDR3 is CASSYSPDSSGDTQYF. CDR3 nucleotides: TGTGCCAGCAGTTACTCTCCGGACTCCTCCGGGGATACGCAGTATTTT.

This chain connects TRBV15 to TRBJ1-5; TRBD1 is a possible D gene (5 bases). Germline-derived CDR1 and CDR2 are LNHNV and YYDKDF (reference sequence). The ends were cut back, 0 bases at V and 7 bases at J, with 10 bases in the middle. The length of the CDR3 is 14 residues. CDR3 in amino acids: CATSRDRERQPQHF. CDR3 coding DNA: TGTGCCACCAGCAGAGACAGGGAAAGACAGCCCCAGCATTTT.

The V gene is TRBV20-1, the J gene TRBJ1-3; maybe TRBD1 (5 bases). This CDR3 region has 15 residues. V was cut by 3 bases and J by 0 bases, with 12 bases left in between. Germline loops: CDR1 DFQATT, CDR2 SNEGSKA (reference sequence). The CDR3 bases are TGCAGTGCTAGGGCAGGGCCTACCTCTGGAAACACCATATATTTT. This translates into CSARAGPTSGNTIYF.

The genes are TRBV2 and TRBJ2-2; no firm D call. This CDR3 has 13 residues. The V end was cut by 6 bases, the J end by 4 bases, with 9 bases between. Germline-derived CDR1 and CDR2 are SNHLY and FYNNEI. The CDR3 sequence: CASRVTVTGELFF. The CDR3 nucleotides read TGTGCCAGCAGGGTCACAGTCACCGGGGAGCTGTTTTTT.

The V and J genes are TRBV28 and TRBJ1-2; 7 bases match TRBD1. The CDR3 runs 15 residues. Germline V gives CDR1 MDHEN, CDR2 SYDVKM. Germline trimming cut 5 bases from V and 0 bases from J; bases unmatched to any gene: 6. Written as DNA, the CDR3 is TGTGCCAGCAGTCCTGGGACAGCTTCTAACTATGGCTACACCTTC. It encodes CASSPGTASNYGYTF.

There are a few counts of this clonotype. The J gene is TRBJ2-5, the V gene TRBV20-1, with D possibly matching TRBD2 (5 bases). The CDR3 is made up of 12 amino acids. Germline assignment: CDR1 DFQATT and CDR2 SNEGSKA (reference sequence). The V end lost 3 bases, the J end lost 5 bases, and 10 bases lay between the germline ends. The CDR3 DNA sequence: TGCAGTGCTAGGGGAGAAAGTGAGACCCAGTACTTC. This translates into CSARGESETQYF.

This chain joins TRBV29-1 and TRBJ2-7; D not certain. Germline V lookup: CDR1 SQVTM, CDR2 ANQGSEA. The ends were cut back, 2 bases at V and 3 bases at J, with 8 bases in the middle. The CDR3 extends over 12 amino acids. CDR3 nucleotides: TGCAGCGTTGAACTTTACGGCTACGAGCAGTACTTC. It encodes CSVELYGYEQYF.

This clonotype was counted only a few times. V and J are TRBV9 and TRBJ2-7; possible D gene TRBD2, 6 bases. The CDR3 runs 14 residues. The V gene's germline CDR1 is SGDLS and CDR2 YYNGEE. V lost 2 bases and J 8 bases, leaving 17 bases between the germline ends. The CDR3 spells CASSVGAEGSQQYF. The DNA of the CDR3 is TGTGCCAGCAGCGTTGGGGCGGAGGGGAGCCAGCAGTACTTC.

The rearrangement links TRBV6-5 to TRBJ2-5; D not certain. The ends were cut back, 2 bases at V and 2 bases at J, with 12 bases in the middle. The length of the CDR3 is 15 residues. CDR1 is MNHEY and CDR2 is SVGAGI in the germline V gene. The CDR3 bases are TGTGCCAGCAGTTACACCTTAGCTGCTCAAGAGACCCAGTACTTC. This gives the protein CASSYTLAAQETQYF.

The chain links TRBV7-3 to TRBJ2-5; 10 bases match TRBD2. The J call is doubtful: the DNA matches TRBJ2-7 better. Germline V gene sequence: CDR1 SGHTA, CDR2 FQGTGA. This CDR3 is 16 amino acids long. The CDR3 coding sequence is TGTGCCAGCAGCTTATCAGCGGGAGGGCCTGTATACGAGCAGTACTTC. Translation: CASSLSAGGPVYEQYF.

This clonotype has only one observation. The chain combines TRBV20-1 with TRBJ2-7; 7 bases are a match to TRBD2. The CDR3 loop spans 13 amino acids. The germline V gene has CDR1 DFQATT and CDR2 SNEGSKA (reference sequence). V shed 7 bases, J shed 4 bases, and the junction held 10 bases outside the gene matches. CDR3 in DNA: TGCAGTGTGCGGGGGTCCCTCCCTTACGAGCAGTACTTC. Amino acids: CSVRGSLPYEQYF.

The chain joins TRBV13 to TRBJ1-2; TRBD1 matches 10 bases. Germline CDR1 reads PRHDT; CDR2 reads FYEKMQ (reference sequence). Losses at the gene ends were 5 bases for V and 5 bases for J; bases not matched to a gene: 8. The CDR3 contains 15 residues. Here the CDR3 reads CASSPQDRGRYGYTF. The CDR3 DNA sequence: TGTGCCAGCAGCCCTCAGGACAGGGGGAGATATGGCTACACCTTC. Full variable domain (missing parts from reference TRBV13 and TRBJ1-2): AAGVIQSPRHLIKEKRETATLKCYPIPRHDTVYWYQQGPGQDPQFLISFYEKMQSDKGSIPDRFSAQQFSDYHSELNMSSLELGDSALYFCASSPQDRGRYGYTFGSGTRLTVV.

As to this clonotype: An end of the junction does not agree with germline; a read error may underlie this. The rearrangement joins TRBV9 to TRBJ2-1, with 10 nucleotides matching TRBD2. Germline assignment: CDR1 SGDLS and CDR2 YYNGEE. The CDR3 has 16 amino acids. The CDR3 nucleotides are TGTGCCAGCAGCTCCCAACCGGGACTAGCGCAAGAGACCCAGTTCTTT. Translating it yields CASSSQPGLAQETQFF. Filled out from reference TRBV9 and TRBJ2-1, the complete variable domain reads DSGVTQTPKHLITATGQRVTLRCSPRSGDLSVYWYQQSLDQGLQFLIQYYNGEERAKGNILERFSAQQFPDLHSELNLSSLELGDSALYFCASSSQPGLAQETQFFGPGTRLTVL.

The chain recombines TRBV20-1 with TRBJ1-1; D is possibly TRBD1 (5 bases). From germline, CDR1 is DFQATT and CDR2 SNEGSKA (reference sequence). The CDR3 is 12 amino acids. V was trimmed by 3 bases and J by 11 bases, leaving 16 bases between them. In nucleotides, the CDR3 is TGCAGTGCTAGTCGTGGACATGTACGGGCTTTCTTT. It is translated as CSASRGHVRAFF.

To note about this clonotype: A read error may be the cause here, since a much bigger clone is one base away. The gene calls are TRBV12-3 or TRBV12-4 and TRBJ2-7; 10 nucleotides line up with TRBD1. CDR3 length equals 15 residues. V dropped 6 bases and J dropped 4; count of bases not matched to a gene: 9. In DNA form, the CDR3 reads TGTGCCAGCAGGGCCGGGACAGGGGATGGGTACGAGCAGTACTTC. Translated: CASRAGTGDGYEQYF.

The chain recombines TRBV5-1 with TRBJ1-4; D unclear. Germline CDR1 SGHRS, CDR2 YFSETQ. Trimming shortened V by 4 bases and J by 10 bases, and 17 bases separated the two germline ends. The CDR3 runs to 14 residues. The CDR3 region is CASSPGSEDGKLFF. The CDR3 region has the DNA TGCGCCAGCAGCCCGGGATCAGAGGATGGAAAACTGTTTTTT.

This clonotype has only a few counts. The rearrangement uses TRBV6-2 or TRBV6-3 and TRBJ2-1; 8 bases are shared with TRBD1. The trim removed 4 bases at V and 7 bases at J, leaving 9 bases unmatched. The CDR3 totals 15 residues. Germline V gives CDR1 MNHEY, CDR2 SVGEGT. CDR3 nucleotides: TGTGCCAGCAGTTCGGCGGACAGGGAAGGGAATGAGCAGTTCTTC. It encodes CASSSADREGNEQFF.

The chain links TRBV7-9 to TRBJ2-4; 9 bases map to TRBD1. Germline CDR1 reads SEHNR; CDR2 reads FQNEAQ (reference sequence). With 3 bases clipped from V and 13 bases from J, the junction kept 10 bases outside the gene matches. The CDR3 sequence is 14 residues long. CDR3 sequence: CASSFRDRVEEQYF. CDR3 sequence (DNA): TGTGCCAGCAGCTTCCGGGACAGGGTTGAAGAGCAGTACTTC.

In DNA form, the CDR3 reads TGTGCCAGCTCGGACGGGCACGGCACAGATACGCAGTATTTT. It specifies CASSDGHGTDTQYF. The chain carries TRBV6-1 and TRBJ2-3; no firm D call. Germline-derived CDR1 and CDR2 are MNHNS and SASEGT. V lost 8 bases to trimming and J lost 1 base, with 13 bases between them. The CDR3 is 14 amino acids.